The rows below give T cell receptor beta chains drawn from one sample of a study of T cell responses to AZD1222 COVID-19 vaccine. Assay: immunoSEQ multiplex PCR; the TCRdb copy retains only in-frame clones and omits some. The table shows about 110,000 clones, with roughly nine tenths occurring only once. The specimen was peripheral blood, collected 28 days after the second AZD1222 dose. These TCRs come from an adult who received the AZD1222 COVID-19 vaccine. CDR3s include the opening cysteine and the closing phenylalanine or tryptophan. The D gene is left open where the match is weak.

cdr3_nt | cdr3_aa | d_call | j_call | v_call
TGTGCCAGTAGTATAACGGGAGGATCCTACAATGAGCAGTTCTTC | CASSITGGSYNEQFF | TRBD2 | TRBJ2-1 | TRBV19
TGTGCCAGTAGTATACGGCGGGGGCGGGAGGGCCACACCGGGGAGCTGTTTTTT | CASSIRRGREGHTGELFF | TRBD2 | TRBJ2-2 | TRBV19
TGTGCCAGCAGTGAAGGTAGACAGGATAATCAGCCCCAGCATTTT | CASSEGRQDNQPQHF | NA | TRBJ1-5 | TRBV6-1
TGTGCCAGCAGCTTATTTAGGGGGTGGGGGTTCACAGATACGCAGTATTTT | CASSLFRGWGFTDTQYF | NA | TRBJ2-3 | TRBV7-2
TGTGCCAGCAGTTTATCTGGTTGGGGGCTCGCCTACAATGAGCAGTTCTTC | CASSLSGWGLAYNEQFF | NA | TRBJ2-1 | TRBV27
TGTGCCAGCAGCCGCTACCTGGTAGCTGGTCCCTACGAGCAGTACTTC | CASSRYLVAGPYEQYF | NA | TRBJ2-7 | TRBV14
TGTGCCAGCAGCGTGAATCTACAGGGCCACGAGCAGTACTTC | CASSVNLQGHEQYF | NA | TRBJ2-7 | TRBV4-2
TGTGCCAGCAGCTTAGGGTCGGGGGCTCAGAACGAAAAACTGTTTTTT | CASSLGSGAQNEKLFF | NA | TRBJ1-4 | TRBV7-8
TGTGCCTGGGCGGACGGGACAGGCAGTGAAAAACTGTTTTTT | CAWADGTGSEKLFF | TRBD1 | TRBJ1-4 | TRBV30
TGTGCCAGCAGTGCCGAGACTACGATTGAAGCTTTCTTT | CASSAETTIEAFF | NA | TRBJ1-1 | TRBV2
TGTGCCAGCAGTGAGGGCTACACCAATCAGCCCCAGCATTTT | CASSEGYTNQPQHF | NA | TRBJ1-5 | TRBV2
TGCAGCGTTTATTCAGGGATCCACGAGCAGTACTTC | CSVYSGIHEQYF | NA | TRBJ2-7 | TRBV29-1
TGTGCCAGCTCCCCGGGACAGTACTATGGCTACACCTTC | CASSPGQYYGYTF | TRBD1 | TRBJ1-2 | TRBV18
TGTGCCAGCAGCCAATTTTCAGCGGGAGTCACCGGGGAGCTGTTTTTT | CASSQFSAGVTGELFF | TRBD2 | TRBJ2-2 | TRBV4-2
TGTGCCAGCAGTTTATCTGGCAGGGGAGACTACGAGCAGTACTTC | CASSLSGRGDYEQYF | NA | TRBJ2-7 | TRBV27
TGTGCCAGCAGCGTAGCCCCACTAGGTGGACCTACCGCGAACACCGGGGAGCTGTTTTTT | CASSVAPLGGPTANTGELFF | NA | TRBJ2-2 | TRBV9
TGTGCCACCAGTGAAATTGGGACAGCCAGCACAGATACGCAGTATTTT | CATSEIGTASTDTQYF | TRBD1 | TRBJ2-3 | TRBV24-1
TGCGCCAGCAGCTTGGGGCTGGAGAACTATGGCTACACCTTC | CASSLGLENYGYTF | NA | TRBJ1-2 | TRBV5-1
TGTGCCAGCAGCTTAAATTTGGGGAGTCGAGACTATGGCTACACCTTC | CASSLNLGSRDYGYTF | NA | TRBJ1-2 | TRBV7-9
TGTGCCAGCTCACCGACAGGTAGGGACACTGAAGCTTTCTTT | CASSPTGRDTEAFF | NA | TRBJ1-1 | TRBV18